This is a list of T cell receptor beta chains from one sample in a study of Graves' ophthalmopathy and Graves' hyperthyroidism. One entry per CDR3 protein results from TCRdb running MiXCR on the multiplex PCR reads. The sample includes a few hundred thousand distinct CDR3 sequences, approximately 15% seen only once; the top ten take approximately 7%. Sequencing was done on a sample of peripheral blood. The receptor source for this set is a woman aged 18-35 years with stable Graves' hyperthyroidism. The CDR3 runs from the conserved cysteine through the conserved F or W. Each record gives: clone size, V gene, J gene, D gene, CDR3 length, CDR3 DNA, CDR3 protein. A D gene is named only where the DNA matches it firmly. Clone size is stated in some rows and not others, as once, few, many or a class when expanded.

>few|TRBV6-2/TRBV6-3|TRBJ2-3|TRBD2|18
TGTGCCAGCAGTCCCCGTATGACTAGCGGGGGCATAGAAGATACGCAGTATTTT
CASSPRMTSGGIEDTQYF
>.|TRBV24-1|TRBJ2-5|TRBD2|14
TGTGTCACCAGTGGCCCCGGGACTAGAGAGACCCAGTACTTC
CVTSGPGTRETQYF
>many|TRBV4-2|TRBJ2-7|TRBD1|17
TGTGCCAGCAGCCAACCGTCCGGGACAGGGGAGTCCTACGAGCAGTACTTC
CASSQPSGTGESYEQYF
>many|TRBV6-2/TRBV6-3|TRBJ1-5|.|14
TGTGCCAGCAGTTACAGGGTTGGTAATCAGCCCCAGCATTTT
CASSYRVGNQPQHF
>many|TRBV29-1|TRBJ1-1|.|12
TGCAGCGTTCTTAGGGGTGGGACTGAAGCTTTCTTT
CSVLRGGTEAFF
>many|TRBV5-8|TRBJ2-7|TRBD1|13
TGTGCCAGCAGCCCCGGGACAGTTCTCGAGCAGTACTTC
CASSPGTVLEQYF
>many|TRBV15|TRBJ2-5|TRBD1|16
TGTGCCACCAGCAGATTTGGACAGGCTTTAATGGAGACCCAGTACTTC
CATSRFGQALMETQYF
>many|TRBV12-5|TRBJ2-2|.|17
TGTGCTAGTGGTTTGCCACAAAAGGGACCGAACACCGGGGAGCTGTTTTTT
CASGLPQKGPNTGELFF
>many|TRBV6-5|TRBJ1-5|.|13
TGTGCCAGCAGTTACGCAGGGGAACAGCCCCAGCATTTT
CASSYAGEQPQHF
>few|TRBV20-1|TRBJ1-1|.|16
TGCAGTGCTAGGAAGACCGGGCAGGGCTTGAACACTGAAGCTTTCTTT
CSARKTGQGLNTEAFF
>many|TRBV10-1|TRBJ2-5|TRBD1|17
TGCGCCAGCAGCTCAACAGCCGCCGGGACAGCTCAAGAGACCCAGTACTTC
CASSSTAAGTAQETQYF
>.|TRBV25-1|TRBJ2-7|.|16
TGTGCCAGCAGTGAACCTGGGACAGTCAGGGGGGATGAGCAGTACTTC
CASSEPGTVRGDEQYF
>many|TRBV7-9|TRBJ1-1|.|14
TGTGCCAGCAGCTTAATCGCGAGGGGCTGGGAAGCTTTCTTT
CASSLIARGWEAFF
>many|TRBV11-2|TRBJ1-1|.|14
TGTGCCAGCAGCATCGGACGGGAGGGGACTGAAGCTTTCTTT
CASSIGREGTEAFF
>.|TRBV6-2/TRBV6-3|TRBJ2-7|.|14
TGTGCCTGCAGTCTTGGTGGGAGTTCGAGGGAGCAGTACTTC
CACSLGGSSREQYF
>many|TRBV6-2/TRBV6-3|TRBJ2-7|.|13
TGTGCCAGCAGACGACCCCAATTGGGGGAGCAGTACTTC
CASRRPQLGEQYF
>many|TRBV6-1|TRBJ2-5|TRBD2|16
TGTGCCAGCAGTGAGTTGACTAGCGGGGGACAAGAGACCCAGTACTTC
CASSELTSGGQETQYF